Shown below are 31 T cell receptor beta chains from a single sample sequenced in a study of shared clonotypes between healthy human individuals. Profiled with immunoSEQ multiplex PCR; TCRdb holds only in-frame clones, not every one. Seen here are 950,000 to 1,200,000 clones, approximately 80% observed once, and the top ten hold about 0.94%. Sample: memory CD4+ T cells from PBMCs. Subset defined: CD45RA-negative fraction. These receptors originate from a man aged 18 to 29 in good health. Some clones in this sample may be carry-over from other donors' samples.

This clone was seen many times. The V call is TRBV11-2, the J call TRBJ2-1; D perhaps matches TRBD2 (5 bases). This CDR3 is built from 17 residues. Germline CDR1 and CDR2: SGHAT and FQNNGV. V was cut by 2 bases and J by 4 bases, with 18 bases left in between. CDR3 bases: TGTGCCAGCAGCTTATACCAGTTTTCAGCGGCGTACAATGAGCAGTTCTTC. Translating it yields CASSLYQFSAAYNEQFF.

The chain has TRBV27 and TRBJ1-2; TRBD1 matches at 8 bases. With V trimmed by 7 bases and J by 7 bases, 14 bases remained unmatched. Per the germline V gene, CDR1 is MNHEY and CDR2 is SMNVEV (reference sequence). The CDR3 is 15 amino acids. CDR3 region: CASNPSWQGAFGYTF. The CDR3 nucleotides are TGTGCCAGCAACCCTTCGTGGCAGGGGGCCTTTGGCTACACCTTC.

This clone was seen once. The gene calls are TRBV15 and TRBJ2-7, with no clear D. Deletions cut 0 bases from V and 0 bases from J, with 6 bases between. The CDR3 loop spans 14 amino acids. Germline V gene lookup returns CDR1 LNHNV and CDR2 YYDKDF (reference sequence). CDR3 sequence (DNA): TGTGCCACCAGCAGAGATGTTTTCTCCTACGAGCAGTACTTC. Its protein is CATSRDVFSYEQYF.

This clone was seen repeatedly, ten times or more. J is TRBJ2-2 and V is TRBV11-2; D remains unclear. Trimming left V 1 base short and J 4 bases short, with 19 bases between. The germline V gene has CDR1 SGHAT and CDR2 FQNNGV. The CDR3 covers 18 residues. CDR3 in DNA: TGTGCCAGCAGCTTAGTTGTGCCGGGCCCCGTAGCCACCGGGGAGCTGTTTTTT. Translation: CASSLVVPGPVATGELFF.

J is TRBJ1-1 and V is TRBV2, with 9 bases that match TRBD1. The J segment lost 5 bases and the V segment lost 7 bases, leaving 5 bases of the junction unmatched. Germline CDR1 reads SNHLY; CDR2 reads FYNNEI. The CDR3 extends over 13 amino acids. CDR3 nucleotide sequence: TGTGCCAGCATGGGACAGGGTAGGACTGAAGCTTTCTTT. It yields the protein CASMGQGRTEAFF. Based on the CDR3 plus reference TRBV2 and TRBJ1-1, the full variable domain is EPEVTQTPSHQVTQMGQEVILRCVPISNHLYFYWYRQILGQKVEFLVSFYNNEISEKSEIFDDQFSVERPDGSNFTLKIRSTKLEDSAMYFCASMGQGRTEAFFGQGTRLTVV.

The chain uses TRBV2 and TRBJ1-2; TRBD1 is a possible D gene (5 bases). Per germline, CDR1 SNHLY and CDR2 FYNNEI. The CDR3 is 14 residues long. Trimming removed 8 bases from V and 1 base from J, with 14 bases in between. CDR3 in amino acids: CASEKGKGNYGYTF. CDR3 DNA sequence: TGTGCCAGCGAAAAGGGGAAGGGTAACTATGGCTACACCTTC.

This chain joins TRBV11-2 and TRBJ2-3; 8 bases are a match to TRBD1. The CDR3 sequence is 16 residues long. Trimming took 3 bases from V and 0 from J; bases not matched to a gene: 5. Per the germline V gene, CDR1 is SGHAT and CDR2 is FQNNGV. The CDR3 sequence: CASSFSGGRSTDTQYF. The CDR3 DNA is TGTGCCAGCAGCTTCTCAGGGGGCCGCAGCACAGATACGCAGTATTTT.

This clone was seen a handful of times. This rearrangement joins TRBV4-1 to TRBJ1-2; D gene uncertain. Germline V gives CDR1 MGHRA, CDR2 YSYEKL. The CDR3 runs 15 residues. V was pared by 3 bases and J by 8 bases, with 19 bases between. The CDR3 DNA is TGCGCCAGCAGCCATGGTGGCGGGGAGCCTCGAGGCTACACCTTC. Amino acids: CASSHGGGEPRGYTF.

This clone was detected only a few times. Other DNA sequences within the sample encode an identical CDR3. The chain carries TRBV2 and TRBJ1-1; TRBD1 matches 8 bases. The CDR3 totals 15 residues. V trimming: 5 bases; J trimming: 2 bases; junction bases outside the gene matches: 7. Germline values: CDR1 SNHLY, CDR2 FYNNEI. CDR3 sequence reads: CASSFDRGRNTEAFF. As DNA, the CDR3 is TGTGCCAGCAGTTTCGACAGGGGCCGTAACACTGAAGCTTTCTTT.

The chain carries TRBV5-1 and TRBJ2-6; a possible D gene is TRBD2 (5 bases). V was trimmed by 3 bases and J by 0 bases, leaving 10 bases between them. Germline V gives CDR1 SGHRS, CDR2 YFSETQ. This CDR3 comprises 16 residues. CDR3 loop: CASSSGVGSGANVLTF. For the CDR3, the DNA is TGCGCCAGCAGCTCCGGGGTTGGCTCTGGGGCCAACGTCCTGACTTTC. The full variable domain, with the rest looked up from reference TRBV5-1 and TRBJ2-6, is KAGVTQTPRYLIKTRGQQVTLSCSPISGHRSVSWYQQTPGQGLQFLFEYFSETQRNKGNFPGRFSGRQFSNSRSEMNVSTLELGDSALYLCASSSGVGSGANVLTFGAGSRLTVL.

The CDR3 reads CASSSMGTPRRTDTQYF. The CDR3 region has the DNA TGCGCCAGCAGCTCCATGGGGACACCTAGAAGAACAGATACGCAGTATTTT. V usage is TRBV5-1 and J usage is TRBJ2-3; weak D call: TRBD1 (6 bases). The germline V and J ends were trimmed by 3 bases and 3 bases, with 20 bases remaining between them. Germline V gene data show CDR1 as SGHRS and CDR2 as YFSETQ. This CDR3 is built from 17 residues.

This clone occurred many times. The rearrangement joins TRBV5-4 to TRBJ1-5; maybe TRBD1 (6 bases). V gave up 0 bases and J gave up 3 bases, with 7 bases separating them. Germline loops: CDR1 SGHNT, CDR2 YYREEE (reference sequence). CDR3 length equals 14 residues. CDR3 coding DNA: TGTGCCAGCAGCTTGGACAGGGACAATCAGCCCCAGCATTTT. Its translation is CASSLDRDNQPQHF.

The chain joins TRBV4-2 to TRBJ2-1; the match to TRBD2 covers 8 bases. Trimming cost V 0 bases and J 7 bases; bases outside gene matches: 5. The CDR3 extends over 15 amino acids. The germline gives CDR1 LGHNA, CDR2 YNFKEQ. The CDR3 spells CASSQEVGRVNEQFF. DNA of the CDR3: TGTGCCAGCAGCCAAGAGGTCGGGAGGGTAAATGAGCAGTTCTTC.

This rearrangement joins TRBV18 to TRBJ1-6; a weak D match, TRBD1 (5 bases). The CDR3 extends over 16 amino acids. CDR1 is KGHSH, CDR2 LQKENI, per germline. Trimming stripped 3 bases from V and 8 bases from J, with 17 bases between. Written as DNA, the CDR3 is TGTGCCAGCTCACCGCCGCACGGGGGTGGAGATTCACCCCTCCACTTT. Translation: CASSPPHGGGDSPLHF. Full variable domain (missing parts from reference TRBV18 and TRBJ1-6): NAGVMQNPRHLVRRRGQEARLRCSPMKGHSHVYWYRQLPEEGLKFMVYLQKENIIDESGMPKERFSAEFPKEGPSILRIQQVVRGDSAAYFCASSPPHGGGDSPLHFGNGTRLTVT.

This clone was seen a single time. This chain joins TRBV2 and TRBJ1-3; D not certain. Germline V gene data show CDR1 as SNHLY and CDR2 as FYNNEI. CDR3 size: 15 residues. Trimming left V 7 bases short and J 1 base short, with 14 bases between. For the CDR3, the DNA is TGTGCCAGCACCAGGAACTTCGGGTCTGGAAACACCATATATTTT. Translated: CASTRNFGSGNTIYF.

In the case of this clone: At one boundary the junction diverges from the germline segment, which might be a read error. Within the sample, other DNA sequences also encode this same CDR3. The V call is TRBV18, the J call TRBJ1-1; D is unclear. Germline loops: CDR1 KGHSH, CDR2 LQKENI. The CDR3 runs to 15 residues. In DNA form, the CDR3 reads TGTGCCAGCTCTCCACGGACCGGCATGAACACTGAAGCTTTCTTT. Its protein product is CASSPRTGMNTEAFF.

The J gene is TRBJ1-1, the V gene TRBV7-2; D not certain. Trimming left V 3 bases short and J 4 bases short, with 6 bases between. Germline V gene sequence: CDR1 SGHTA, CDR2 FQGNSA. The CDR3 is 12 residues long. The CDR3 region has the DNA TGTGCCAGCAGCTTCGGGAGCACTGAAGCTTTCTTT. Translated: CASSFGSTEAFF.

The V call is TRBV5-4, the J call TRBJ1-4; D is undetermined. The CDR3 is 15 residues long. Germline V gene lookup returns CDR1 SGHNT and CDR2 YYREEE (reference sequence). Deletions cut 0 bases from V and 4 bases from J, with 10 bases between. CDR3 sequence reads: CASSLEFGDNEKLFF. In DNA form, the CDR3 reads TGTGCCAGCAGCTTGGAATTTGGGGATAATGAAAAACTGTTTTTT.

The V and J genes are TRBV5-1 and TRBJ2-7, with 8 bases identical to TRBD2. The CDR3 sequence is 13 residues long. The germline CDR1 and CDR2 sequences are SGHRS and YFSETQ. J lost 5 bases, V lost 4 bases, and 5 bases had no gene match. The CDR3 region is CASSQTGGDEQYF. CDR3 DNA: TGCGCCAGCAGCCAAACGGGGGGGGACGAGCAGTACTTC.

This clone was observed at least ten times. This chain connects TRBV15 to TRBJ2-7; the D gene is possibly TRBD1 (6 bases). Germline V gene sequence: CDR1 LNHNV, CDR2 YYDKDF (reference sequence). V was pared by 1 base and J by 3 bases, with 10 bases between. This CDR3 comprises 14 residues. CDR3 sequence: CATSRAGTYYEQYF. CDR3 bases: TGTGCCACCAGCAGAGCCGGGACATACTACGAGCAGTACTTC. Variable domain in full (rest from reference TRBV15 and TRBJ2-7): DAMVIQNPRYQVTQFGKPVTLSCSQTLNHNVMYWYQQKSSQAPKLLFHYYDKDFNNEADTPDNFQSRRPNTSFCFLDIRSPGLGDTAMYLCATSRAGTYYEQYFGPGTRLTVT.

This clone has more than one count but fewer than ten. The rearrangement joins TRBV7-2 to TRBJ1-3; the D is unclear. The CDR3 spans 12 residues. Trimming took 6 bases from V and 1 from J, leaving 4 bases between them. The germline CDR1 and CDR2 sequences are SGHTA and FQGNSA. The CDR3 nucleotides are TGTGCCAGCAGAGGTTCTGGAAACACCATATATTTT. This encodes CASRGSGNTIYF.

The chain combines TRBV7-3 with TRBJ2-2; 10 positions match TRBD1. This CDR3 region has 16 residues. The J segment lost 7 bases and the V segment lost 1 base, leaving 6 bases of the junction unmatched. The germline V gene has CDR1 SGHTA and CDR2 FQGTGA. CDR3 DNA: TGTGCCAGCAGCTTAATCCGCGGACAGGGGGTCGGGGAGCTGTTTTTT. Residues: CASSLIRGQGVGELFF.

The CDR3 region is CATSQGGATYQPQHF. The DNA of the CDR3 is TGTGCCACCAGCCAAGGGGGCGCGACTTATCAGCCCCAGCATTTT. V gene TRBV15 combines with J gene TRBJ1-5; 7 positions match TRBD1. CDR3 length: 15 amino acids. CDR1 LNHNV and CDR2 YYDKDF come from the germline V gene (reference sequence). J was trimmed by 5 bases and V by 5 bases; bases with no gene match: 9.

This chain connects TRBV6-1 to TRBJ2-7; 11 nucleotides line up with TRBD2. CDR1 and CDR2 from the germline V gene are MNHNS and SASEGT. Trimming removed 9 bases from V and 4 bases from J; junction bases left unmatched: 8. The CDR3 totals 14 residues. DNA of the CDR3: TGTGCCAGTGAAGCTAGCGGGAGGCATTACGAGCAGTACTTC. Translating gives CASEASGRHYEQYF.

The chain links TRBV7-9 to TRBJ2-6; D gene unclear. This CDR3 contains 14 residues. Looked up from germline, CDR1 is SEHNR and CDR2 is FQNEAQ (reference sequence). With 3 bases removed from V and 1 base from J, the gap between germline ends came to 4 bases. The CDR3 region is CASSFVSGANVLTF. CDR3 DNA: TGTGCCAGCAGCTTTGTTTCTGGGGCCAACGTCCTGACTTTC.

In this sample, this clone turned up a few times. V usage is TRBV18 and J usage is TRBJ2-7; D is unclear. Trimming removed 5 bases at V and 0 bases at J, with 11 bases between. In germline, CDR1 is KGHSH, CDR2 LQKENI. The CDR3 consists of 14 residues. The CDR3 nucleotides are TGTGCCAGCTCATCAGCCTATACCTCCTACGAGCAGTACTTC. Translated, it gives CASSSAYTSYEQYF.

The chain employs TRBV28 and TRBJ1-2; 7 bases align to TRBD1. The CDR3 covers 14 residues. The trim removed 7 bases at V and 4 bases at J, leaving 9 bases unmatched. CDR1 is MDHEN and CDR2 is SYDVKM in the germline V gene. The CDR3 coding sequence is TGTGCCAGCAAAATCCCAGGGGGGTTCTATGGCTACACCTTC. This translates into CASKIPGGFYGYTF.

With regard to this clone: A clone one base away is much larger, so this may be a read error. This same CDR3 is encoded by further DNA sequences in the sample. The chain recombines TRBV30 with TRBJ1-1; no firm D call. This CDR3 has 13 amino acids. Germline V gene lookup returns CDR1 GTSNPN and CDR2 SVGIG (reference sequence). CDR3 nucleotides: TGTGCCTGGTCCGCGGGGTTTACAATGGAAGCCTTCTTT. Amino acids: CAWSAGFTMEAFF.

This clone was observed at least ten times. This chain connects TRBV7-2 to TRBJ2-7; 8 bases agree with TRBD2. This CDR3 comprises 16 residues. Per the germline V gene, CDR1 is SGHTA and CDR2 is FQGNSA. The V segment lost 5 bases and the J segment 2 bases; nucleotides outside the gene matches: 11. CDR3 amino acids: CASSPRGGGRTYEQYF. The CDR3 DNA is TGTGCCAGCAGCCCCCGGGGGGGCGGGAGGACCTACGAGCAGTACTTC.

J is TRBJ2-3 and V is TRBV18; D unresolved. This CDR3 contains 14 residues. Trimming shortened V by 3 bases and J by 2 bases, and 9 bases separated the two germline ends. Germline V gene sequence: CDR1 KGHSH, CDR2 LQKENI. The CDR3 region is CASSPVDHTDTQYF. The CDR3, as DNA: TGTGCCAGCTCACCCGTGGACCACACAGATACGCAGTATTTT.

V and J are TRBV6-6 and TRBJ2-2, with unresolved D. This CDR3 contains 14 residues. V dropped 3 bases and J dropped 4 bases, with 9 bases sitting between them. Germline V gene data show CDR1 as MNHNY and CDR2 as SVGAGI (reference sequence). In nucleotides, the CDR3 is TGTGCCAGCAGTTATGGGCCCTCCACCGGGGAGCTGTTTTTT. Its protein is CASSYGPSTGELFF.